This entry features one T cell receptor (beta chain) sequence. The antigen it recognizes is unknown. Base qualities are not recorded, but no much larger clone differs from it by a single base. This specimen comes from a study of blood T cell repertoires in COVID-19 (dated by TCRdb to the early 2020s). Regarding the research as a whole: Samples from collaborators originated in the United States, Italy and Spain and spanned both the acute and convalescent phases of COVID-19. A freely available public database, intended as a resource for researchers studying the immune response to SARS-CoV-2, is where the repertoires were released. Deeply sampled blood TCRbeta repertoires from subjects exposed to, actively infected with, or recovered from COVID-19 were included in the dataset. The sample metadata nearly always contained a de-identified subject ID, COVID-19 status, age in years and sex. The material from the prospective study consisted of cDNA or gDNA derived from T cells, B-cell-depleted T cells, or PBMCs. Where HLA class I and class II types were available, the types were taken from metadata supplied by the sample provider, not from assay-based typing. The samples were drawn from the first 160 participants of the ongoing ImmuneRACE study and from 950 to 1,500 subjects provided by 6 global collaborators. The full study reports these points: The amount of clinical and demographic metadata varied by source and participant and was provided uncurated.

TCRbeta CDR3 regions were amplified from genomic DNA by means of the immunoSEQ Assay, a bias-controlled multiplex PCR. Regarding the original processing steps: The number of nucleated cells in each sample was estimated by amplification of reference gene primers within the assay. Sequence reads were collapsed and filtered to measure the absolute abundance of every unique TCRbeta CDR3 rearrangement. For each sample, productive Simpson clonality was calculated by taking the square root of Simpson's diversity index across productive rearrangements. TCRdb took this table from immuneACCESS and kept in-frame rearrangements with V and J called. Such tables lack part of the clones; where checked against another copy, unresolved V genes explain under half of the gap, and the rest is unexplained. The V and J calls and clone size come from that table; D and trimming were worked out from the DNA. The sample table lists some 100,000 clones, about 90% of them with a count of one. The ten largest clonotypes hold around 2% of the sample.

CDR1 and CDR2 (SGHRS, YFSETQ) derive from the germline V gene. Spanning cysteine to phenylalanine, the CDR3 consists of 15 amino acids. The retained sequence is limited to the CDR3, 45 bases, with the frame set at the first base. Ends trimmed: V by 4 bases, J by 7 bases; bases unmatched to a gene: 12. One collaborating source in Seattle enrolled patients while the patients were actively infected and followed the patients over time throughout the course of disease. Each collaborating institution followed its own protocols to collect whole blood in K2EDTA tubes. For TCRbeta analysis, collaborators shipped samples as frozen whole blood, isolated PBMCs, or DNA extracted from either of those sample types.

The chain employs TRBV5-1 and TRBJ1-1; TRBD1 matches 8 bases in the middle. The receptor's source is a man aged 45-65 years with COVID-19, enrolled during active disease. Sequencing was carried out using peripheral blood. The CDR3 region has the sequence CASSPVDRVSVEAFF. The sequenced DNA is TGCGCCAGCAGCCCGGTGGACAGGGTTTCGGTTGAAGCTTTCTTT.